This is a list of T cell receptor beta chains from one sample in a study of CD8+CD57+ T cells in acquired aplastic anemia. In TCRdb, the reads were re-called with MiXCR into one record per CDR3 protein. The sample consists of 150,000 or so distinct CDR3 sequences, 52% of them appearing once. Sequenced sample: sorted CD4+, CD8+, or CD8+CD57+ T cells (not recorded which) from PBMCs. These TCRs come from a human donor with aplastic anemia. Both conserved end residues are part of each CDR3. The order of the fields is clone size, V gene, D gene, J gene, CDR3 protein, CDR3 DNA. D genes are given only for firm matches. Size is stated for part of the rows, as once, few or many counts, or as a class when the clone is expanded.

NA	TRBV2	NA	TRBJ1-5	CASSPQGSFQPQHF	TGTGCCAGCTCTCCACAGGGAAGCTTTCAGCCCCAGCATTTT
NA	TRBV25-1	NA	TRBJ1-4	CASSETGITNEKLFF	TGTGCCAGCAGTGAAACTGGGATAACTAATGAAAAACTGTTTTTT
few	TRBV27	TRBD1	TRBJ2-5	CASSLGLRQGGEETQYF	TGTGCCAGCAGTTTAGGCCTAAGACAGGGTGGAGAAGAGACCCAGTACTTC
few	TRBV19	NA	TRBJ2-2	CASSIDRAGGELFF	TGTGCCAGTAGTATAGATAGGGCTGGCGGGGAGCTGTTTTTT
medium-sized	TRBV6-5	NA	TRBJ1-2	CASSYGRNYGYTF	TGTGCCAGCAGTTACGGCCGGAACTATGGCTACACCTTC
NA	TRBV10-2	NA	TRBJ2-2	CASRFGLGELFF	TGCGCCAGCAGGTTCGGGCTGGGGGAGCTGTTTTTT
many	TRBV11-1	NA	TRBJ2-2	CASSLAYVSGELFF	TGTGCCAGCAGCTTAGCGTACGTCTCCGGGGAGCTGTTTTTT
NA	TRBV2	NA	TRBJ2-7	CASSESGYEQYF	TGTGCCAGCAGTGAAAGCGGTTACGAGCAGTACTTC
many	TRBV15	NA	TRBJ1-1	CATSRDRGGTEAFF	TGTGCCACCAGCAGAGATCGGGGAGGCACTGAAGCTTTCTTT
NA	TRBV6-1	NA	TRBJ1-1	CASSGNGGIEAFF	TGTGCCAGCAGTGGTAACGGGGGGATTGAAGCTTTCTTT
NA	TRBV7-8	TRBD2	TRBJ2-1	CASSLVAGGPGNEQFF	TGTGCCAGCAGCTTAGTGGCGGGGGGGCCAGGGAATGAGCAGTTCTTC
NA	TRBV20-1	NA	TRBJ1-1	CSEAFGGRDTEAFF	TGCAGTGAAGCTTTCGGGGGCAGGGACACTGAAGCTTTCTTT
NA	TRBV9	TRBD1	TRBJ1-2	CASRDRAVGYTF	TGTGCCAGCAGGGACAGGGCGGTTGGCTACACCTTC
NA	TRBV20-1	NA	TRBJ2-3	CSADGRIRSYTQYF	TGCAGTGCTGATGGACGGATACGCAGTTATACGCAGTATTTT
many	TRBV12-3/TRBV12-4	NA	TRBJ2-1	CASSLGPTYNEQFF	TGTGCCAGCAGTTTAGGGCCCACCTACAATGAGCAGTTCTTC
many	TRBV11-2	TRBD2	TRBJ2-1	CASSPPGLGDYSYNEQFF	TGTGCCAGCAGCCCCCCAGGTTTAGGGGACTACTCCTACAATGAGCAGTTCTTC
NA	TRBV2	NA	TRBJ1-1	CASSPGRDTEAFF	TGTGCCAGCAGTCCCGGCCGAGACACTGAAGCTTTCTTT
NA	TRBV19	NA	TRBJ2-1	CASRDQSSYNEQFF	TGTGCCAGTAGAGACCAGAGCTCCTACAATGAGCAGTTCTTC
NA	TRBV15	NA	TRBJ2-1	CATSDGQTLPGDEQFF	TGTGCCACCAGCGACGGCCAAACCCTCCCCGGGGATGAGCAGTTCTTC
many	TRBV18	TRBD1	TRBJ2-7	CASSPPDRVREQYF	TGTGCCAGCTCACCTCCGGACAGGGTACGCGAGCAGTACTTC
NA	TRBV2	NA	TRBJ1-3	CASSEAGTTSGNTIYF	TGTGCCAGCAGTGAGGCAGGGACAACCTCTGGAAACACCATATATTTT
NA	TRBV29-1	TRBD2	TRBJ2-5	CTPPGGQETQYF	TGCACCCCCCCGGGGGGCCAAGAGACCCAGTACTTC
NA	TRBV6-1	NA	TRBJ2-7	CANEGLWEQYF	TGTGCCAATGAGGGGCTCTGGGAGCAGTACTTC
few	TRBV20-1	NA	TRBJ2-7	CSARGEGSSEVGEQYF	TGCAGTGCTAGAGGTGAGGGTAGCTCCGAAGTTGGGGAGCAGTACTTC
NA	TRBV5-5	TRBD2	TRBJ2-5	CASLPPSGRAQETQYF	TGTGCCAGCCTCCCCCCTAGCGGGAGGGCCCAAGAGACCCAGTACTTC
NA	TRBV29-1	TRBD1	TRBJ1-1	CSVGQGRDTEAFF	TGCAGCGTGGGACAGGGGAGGGACACTGAAGCTTTCTTT
NA	TRBV7-2	TRBD2	TRBJ2-5	CASSTGLAGGRETQYF	TGTGCCAGCAGCACGGGACTAGCGGGGGGGCGTGAGACCCAGTACTTC
NA	TRBV7-2	TRBD2	TRBJ2-1	CASSLATSGIGHEQFF	TGTGCCAGCAGCTTGGCGACTAGCGGGATTGGTCATGAGCAGTTCTTC
NA	TRBV15	NA	TRBJ2-5	CATKRRIQETQYF	TGTGCCACCAAGCGACGGATACAAGAGACCCAGTACTTC
many	TRBV4-2	TRBD1	TRBJ1-1	CASFVAGDRGPNTEAFF	TGTGCCAGCTTCGTGGCTGGGGACAGGGGGCCGAACACTGAAGCTTTCTTT
NA	TRBV12-3/TRBV12-4	NA	TRBJ2-7	CASSLDLADTYEQYF	TGTGCCAGCAGCTTAGATCTTGCGGACACCTACGAGCAGTACTTC
NA	TRBV5-1	NA	TRBJ1-1	CASRLALNTEAFF	TGCGCCAGCAGATTGGCGCTAAACACTGAAGCTTTCTTT
NA	TRBV5-1	NA	TRBJ1-4	CASSRTVSEKLFF	TGCGCCAGCAGCCGGACAGTGTCTGAAAAACTGTTTTTT
NA	TRBV25-1	NA	TRBJ2-1	CASSASGTPGDEQFF	TGTGCCAGCAGTGCATCCGGGACGCCTGGAGATGAGCAGTTCTTC
NA	TRBV11-2	TRBD2	TRBJ2-3	CASSYRLAGGKDTQYF	TGTGCCAGCAGCTACCGACTAGCGGGGGGGAAAGATACGCAGTATTTT
many	TRBV5-1	NA	TRBJ2-2	CASRTGSGELFF	TGCGCCAGCAGAACCGGGTCCGGGGAGCTGTTTTTT
many	TRBV15	TRBD1	TRBJ1-4	CATSRARTGANEKLFF	TGTGCCACCAGCAGAGCTCGGACAGGGGCTAATGAAAAACTGTTTTTT
once	TRBV6-5	NA	TRBJ1-2	CASSYSEDSFYGYTF	TGTGCCAGCAGTTACTCTGAGGACAGCTTCTATGGCTACACCTTC
NA	TRBV15	NA	TRBJ1-1	CATGVGGLETEAFF	TGTGCCACCGGGGTCGGGGGGTTGGAAACTGAAGCTTTCTTT
many	TRBV13	NA	TRBJ2-1	CASSLGSQGTNEQFF	TGTGCCAGCAGCTTAGGTTCCCAGGGTACGAATGAGCAGTTCTTC
many	TRBV4-2	TRBD2	TRBJ2-3	CASSQLGGGYRTDTQYF	TGTGCCAGCTCCCAGTTGGGCGGGGGGTATCGCACAGATACGCAGTATTTT
NA	TRBV7-3	TRBD1	TRBJ2-2	CASSLKTGTGELFF	TGTGCCAGCAGCTTAAAGACAGGGACCGGGGAGCTGTTTTTT
few	TRBV5-4	NA	TRBJ1-1	CASSSEAFF	TGTGCCAGCAGCTCCGAAGCTTTCTTT
few	TRBV29-1	NA	TRBJ1-2	CSVLHGTNYGYTF	TGCAGCGTTCTCCACGGTACTAACTATGGCTACACCTTC
NA	TRBV2	NA	TRBJ2-5	CASVVGGLYQETQYF	TGTGCCAGCGTTGTAGGGGGGTTGTACCAAGAGACCCAGTACTTC